This TCR beta chain was identified during a study of blood T cells in healthy people across ages. With a J-beta primer mix and a sample-barcoded 5' primer, a second PCR ran about 7 to 11 cycles. Each CDR3 protein gets one entry after TCRdb re-called the 5' RACE reads with MiXCR. The sample includes fewer than 1.5 million distinct CDR3 sequences, approximately 40% of them seen just once. Per sample, a minimum of 6.5 million PBMCs were isolated. Worth noting for this clonotype: Its specificity is unknown.

V lost 1 base, J lost 1 base, and 7 bases lay in between. Germline V lookup: CDR1 LGHNA, CDR2 YNFKEQ. The CDR3 runs to 15 residues. General study findings and limits: Any conclusive comparison of naive versus antigen-experienced cells was prevented by using unsorted PBMCs.

The receptor comes from a young woman in good health. The rearrangement uses TRBV4-2 and TRBJ2-2, with D unresolved. The sequenced sample was blood. The CDR3 loop is CASSQANKNTGELFF. CDR3 coding DNA: TGTGCCAGCAGCCAAGCCAACAAGAACACCGGGGAGCTGTTTTTT.